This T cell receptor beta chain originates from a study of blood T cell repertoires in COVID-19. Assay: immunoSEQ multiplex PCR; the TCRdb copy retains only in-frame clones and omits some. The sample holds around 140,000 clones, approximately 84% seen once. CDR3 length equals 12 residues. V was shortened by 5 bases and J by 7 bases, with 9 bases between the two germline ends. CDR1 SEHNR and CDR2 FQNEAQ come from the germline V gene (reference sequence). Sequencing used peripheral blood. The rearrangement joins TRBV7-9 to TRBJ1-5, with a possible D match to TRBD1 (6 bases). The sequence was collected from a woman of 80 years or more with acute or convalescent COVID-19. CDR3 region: CASSLDRQPQHF. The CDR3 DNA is TGTGCCAGCAGCCTCGACAGGCAGCCCCAGCATTTT.